These 5 T cell receptor beta chains were all obtained from the same sample, sequenced in a study of shared clonotypes between healthy human individuals. Sequenced by immunoSEQ multiplex PCR; TCRdb stores in-frame clones only, minus some. The table lists about 2.3 million clones, roughly 90% of them singletons. Sequenced: naive CD4+ T cells from PBMCs. Subset denoted: CD45RA+ positively selected. The receptors derive from a man aged 18 to 30 in good health. Some clones in this sample may be carry-over from other donors' samples.

The V and J genes are TRBV19 and TRBJ1-1; 7 bases line up with TRBD1. The V gene's germline CDR1 is LNHDA and CDR2 SQIVND (reference sequence). This CDR3 region has 16 residues. Germline trimming cut 2 bases from V and 5 bases from J; bases unmatched to any gene: 11. CDR3 DNA: TGTGCCAGTAGTATACCGAGCCCCCTCAGGGGGACTGAAGCTTTCTTT. Its protein product is CASSIPSPLRGTEAFF.

In regard to this clone: Other DNA sequences in this sample translate to the same CDR3. The V and J genes are TRBV29-1 and TRBJ2-7; TRBD1 might be the D (6 bases). CDR1 and CDR2 (germline): SQVTM, ANQGSEA. The CDR3 runs 11 residues. V gave up 7 bases and J gave up 2 bases, with 9 bases separating them. The CDR3 DNA reads TGCAGCGCCGGACAGACCTACGAGCAGTACTTC. Residues: CSAGQTYEQYF.

The chain employs TRBV4-3 and TRBJ2-7, with D tentatively TRBD1 (6 bases). The germline V gene has CDR1 LGHNA and CDR2 YSLEER. The CDR3 totals 17 residues. Trimming removed 0 bases at V and 3 bases at J, with 18 bases between. The CDR3 here is CASSQDPLRGISYEQYF. The CDR3 coding sequence is TGCGCCAGCAGCCAAGACCCCCTTAGGGGGATCAGCTACGAGCAGTACTTC.

The chain couples TRBV18 to TRBJ1-5; the D is unclear. CDR3 length: 13 amino acids. Trimming stripped 5 bases from V and 2 bases from J, with 7 bases between. Germline CDR1 reads KGHSH; CDR2 reads LQKENI. The CDR3 here is CASSGWGNQPQHF. The CDR3 DNA follows: TGTGCCAGCTCAGGGTGGGGCAATCAGCCCCAGCATTTT.

The CDR3 loop reads CATSPWGNPLTDTQYF. The CDR3 region has the DNA TGTGCCACCTCCCCCTGGGGGAACCCACTCACAGATACGCAGTATTTT. The V gene is TRBV27, the J gene TRBJ2-3; D is perhaps TRBD1 or TRBD2 (5 bases each). The CDR3 spans 16 residues. V was cut by 10 bases and J by 2 bases, with 22 bases left in between. Germline CDR1 is MNHEY and CDR2 is SMNVEV (reference sequence).